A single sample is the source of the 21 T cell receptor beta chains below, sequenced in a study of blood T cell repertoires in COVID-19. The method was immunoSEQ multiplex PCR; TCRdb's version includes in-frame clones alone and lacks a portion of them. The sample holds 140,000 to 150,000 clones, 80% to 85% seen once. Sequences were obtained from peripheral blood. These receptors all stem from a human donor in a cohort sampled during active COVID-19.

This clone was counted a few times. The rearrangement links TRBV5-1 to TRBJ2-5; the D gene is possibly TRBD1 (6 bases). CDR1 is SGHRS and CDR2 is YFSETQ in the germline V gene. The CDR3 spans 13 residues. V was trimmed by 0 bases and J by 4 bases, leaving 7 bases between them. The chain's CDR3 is CASSLEGGETQYF. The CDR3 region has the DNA TGCGCCAGCAGCTTGGAAGGGGGAGAGACCCAGTACTTC.

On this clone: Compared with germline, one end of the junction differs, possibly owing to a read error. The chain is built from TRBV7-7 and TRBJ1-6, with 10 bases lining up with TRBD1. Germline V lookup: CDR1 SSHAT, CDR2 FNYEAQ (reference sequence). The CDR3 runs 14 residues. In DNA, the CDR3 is TGTGCTAGCAGCCCCGGGACAGGGGAATCACCCCTCCACTTT. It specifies CASSPGTGESPLHF. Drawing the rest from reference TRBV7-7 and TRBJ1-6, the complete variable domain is GAGVSQSPRYKVTKRGQDVTLRCDPISSHATLYWYQQALGQGPEFLTYFNYEAQPDKSGLPSDRFSAERPEGSISTLTIQRTEQRDSAMYRCASSPGTGESPLHFGNGTRLTVT.

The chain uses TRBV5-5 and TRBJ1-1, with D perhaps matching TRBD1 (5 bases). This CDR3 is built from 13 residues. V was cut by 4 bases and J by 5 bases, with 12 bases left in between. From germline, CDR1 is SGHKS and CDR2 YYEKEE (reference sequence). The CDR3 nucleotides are TGTGCCAGCAGCCCGGACATACGAACTGAAGCTTTCTTT. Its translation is CASSPDIRTEAFF. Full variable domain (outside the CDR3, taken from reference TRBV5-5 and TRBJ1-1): DAGVTQSPTHLIKTRGQQVTLRCSPISGHKSVSWYQQVLGQGPQFIFQYYEKEERGRGNFPDRFSARQFPNYSSELNVNALLLGDSALYLCASSPDIRTEAFFGQGTRLTVV.

The CDR3, as DNA: TGCGCCAGCAGCTTGTGGCAACAGGGGGCCGGGGAGCAGTACTTC. This codes for CASSLWQQGAGEQYF. The rearrangement uses TRBV5-1 and TRBJ2-7, with 9 bases aligning to TRBD1. The CDR3 is 15 residues long. Germline CDR1 reads SGHRS; CDR2 reads YFSETQ. The V gene end was trimmed by 1 base and the J gene end by 7 bases; junction bases not matched to a gene: 9.

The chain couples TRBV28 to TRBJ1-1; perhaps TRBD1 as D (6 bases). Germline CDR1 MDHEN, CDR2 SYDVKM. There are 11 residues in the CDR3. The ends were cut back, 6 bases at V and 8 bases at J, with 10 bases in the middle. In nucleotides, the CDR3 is TGTGCCAGCAGACAGGGAAACGAAGCTTTCTTT. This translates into CASRQGNEAFF. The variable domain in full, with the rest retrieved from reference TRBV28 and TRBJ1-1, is DVKVTQSSRYLVKRTGEKVFLECVQDMDHENMFWYRQDPGLGLRLIYFSYDVKMKEKGDIPEGYSVSREKKERFSLILESASTNQTSMYLCASRQGNEAFFGQGTRLTVV.

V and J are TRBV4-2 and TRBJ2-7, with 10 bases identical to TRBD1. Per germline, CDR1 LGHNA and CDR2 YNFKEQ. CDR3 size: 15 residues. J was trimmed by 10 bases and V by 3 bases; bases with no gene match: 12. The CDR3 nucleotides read TGTGCCAGCAGCCAGGGCGGACAGGGGGGTCAGTCTCAGTACTTC. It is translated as CASSQGGQGGQSQYF.

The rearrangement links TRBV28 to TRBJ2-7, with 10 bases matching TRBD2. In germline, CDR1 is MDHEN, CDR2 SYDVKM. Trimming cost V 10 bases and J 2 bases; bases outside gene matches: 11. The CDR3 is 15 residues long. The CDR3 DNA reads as TGTGCCACCCGGTCAGCTAGCGGGGGAACCTACGAGCAGTACTTC. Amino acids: CATRSASGGTYEQYF. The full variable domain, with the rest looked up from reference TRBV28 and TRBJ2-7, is DVKVTQSSRYLVKRTGEKVFLECVQDMDHENMFWYRQDPGLGLRLIYFSYDVKMKEKGDIPEGYSVSREKKERFSLILESASTNQTSMYLCATRSASGGTYEQYFGPGTRLTVT.

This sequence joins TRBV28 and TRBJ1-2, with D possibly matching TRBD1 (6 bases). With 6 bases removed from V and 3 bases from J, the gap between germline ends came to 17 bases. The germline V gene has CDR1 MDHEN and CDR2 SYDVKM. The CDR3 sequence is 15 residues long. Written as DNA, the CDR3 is TGTGCCAGCAGGCTTATACAGGGTCTGGACTATGGCTACACCTTC. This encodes CASRLIQGLDYGYTF.

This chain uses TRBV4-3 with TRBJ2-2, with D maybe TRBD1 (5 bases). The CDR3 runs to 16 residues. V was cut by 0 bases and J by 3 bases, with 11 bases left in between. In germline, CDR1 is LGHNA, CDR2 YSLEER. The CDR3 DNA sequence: TGCGCCAGCAGCCAAGAAGGGGAATCGGACACCGGGGAGCTGTTTTTT. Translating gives CASSQEGESDTGELFF.

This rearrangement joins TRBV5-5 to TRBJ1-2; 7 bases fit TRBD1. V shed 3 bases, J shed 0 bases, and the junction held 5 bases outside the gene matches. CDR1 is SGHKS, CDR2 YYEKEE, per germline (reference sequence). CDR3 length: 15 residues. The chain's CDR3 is CASSWGDRPNYGYTF. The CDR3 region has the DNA TGTGCCAGCAGCTGGGGGGACAGACCTAACTATGGCTACACCTTC. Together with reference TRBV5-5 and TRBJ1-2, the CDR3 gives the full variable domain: DAGVTQSPTHLIKTRGQQVTLRCSPISGHKSVSWYQQVLGQGPQFIFQYYEKEERGRGNFPDRFSARQFPNYSSELNVNALLLGDSALYLCASSWGDRPNYGYTFGSGTRLTVV.

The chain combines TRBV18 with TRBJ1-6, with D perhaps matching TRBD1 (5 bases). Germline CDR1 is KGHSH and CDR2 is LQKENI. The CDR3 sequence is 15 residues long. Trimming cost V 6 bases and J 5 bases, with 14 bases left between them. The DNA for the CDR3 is TGTGCCAGCTCTAAGGACAAACCGAATAATTCACCCCTCCACTTT. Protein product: CASSKDKPNNSPLHF. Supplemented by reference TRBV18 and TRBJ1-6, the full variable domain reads NAGVMQNPRHLVRRRGQEARLRCSPMKGHSHVYWYRQLPEEGLKFMVYLQKENIIDESGMPKERFSAEFPKEGPSILRIQQVVRGDSAAYFCASSKDKPNNSPLHFGNGTRLTVT.

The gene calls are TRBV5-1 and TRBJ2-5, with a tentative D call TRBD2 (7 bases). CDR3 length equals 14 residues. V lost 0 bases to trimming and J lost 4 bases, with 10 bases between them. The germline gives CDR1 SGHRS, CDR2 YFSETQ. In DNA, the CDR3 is TGCGCCAGCAGCTTGGTGGGGGGGCGAGAGACCCAGTACTTC. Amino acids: CASSLVGGRETQYF. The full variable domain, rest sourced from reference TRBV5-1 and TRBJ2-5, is KAGVTQTPRYLIKTRGQQVTLSCSPISGHRSVSWYQQTPGQGLQFLFEYFSETQRNKGNFPGRFSGRQFSNSRSEMNVSTLELGDSALYLCASSLVGGRETQYFGPGTRLLVL.

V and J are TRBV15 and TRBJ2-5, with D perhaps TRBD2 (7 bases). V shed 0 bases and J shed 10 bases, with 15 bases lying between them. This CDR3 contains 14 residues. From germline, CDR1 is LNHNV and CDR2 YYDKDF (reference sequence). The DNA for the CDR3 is TGTGCCACCAGCAGAGAGGGGGCCGGGGGGAGCCAGTACTTC. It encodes CATSREGAGGSQYF.

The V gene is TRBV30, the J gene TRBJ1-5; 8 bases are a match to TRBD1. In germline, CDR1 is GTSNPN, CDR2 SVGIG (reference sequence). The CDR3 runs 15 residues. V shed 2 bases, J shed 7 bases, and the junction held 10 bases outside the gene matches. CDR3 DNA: TGTGCCTGGAGTCCCTCCCTGACAGGGGTCCAGCCCCAGCATTTT. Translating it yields CAWSPSLTGVQPQHF.

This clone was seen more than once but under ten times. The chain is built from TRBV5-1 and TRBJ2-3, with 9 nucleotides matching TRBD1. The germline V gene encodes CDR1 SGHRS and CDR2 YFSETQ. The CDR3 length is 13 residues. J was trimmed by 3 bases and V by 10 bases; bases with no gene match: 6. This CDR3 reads CAAGTGTTDTQYF. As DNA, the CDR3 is TGCGCCGCCGGGACAGGGACAACAGATACGCAGTATTTT. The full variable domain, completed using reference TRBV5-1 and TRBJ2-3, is KAGVTQTPRYLIKTRGQQVTLSCSPISGHRSVSWYQQTPGQGLQFLFEYFSETQRNKGNFPGRFSGRQFSNSRSEMNVSTLELGDSALYLCAAGTGTTDTQYFGPGTRLTVL.

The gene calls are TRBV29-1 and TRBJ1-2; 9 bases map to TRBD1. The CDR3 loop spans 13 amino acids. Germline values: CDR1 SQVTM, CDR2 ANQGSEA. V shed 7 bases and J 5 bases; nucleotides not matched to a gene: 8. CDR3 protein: CSAAGQGKYGYTF. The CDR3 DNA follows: TGCAGCGCTGCAGGACAGGGGAAATATGGCTACACCTTC.

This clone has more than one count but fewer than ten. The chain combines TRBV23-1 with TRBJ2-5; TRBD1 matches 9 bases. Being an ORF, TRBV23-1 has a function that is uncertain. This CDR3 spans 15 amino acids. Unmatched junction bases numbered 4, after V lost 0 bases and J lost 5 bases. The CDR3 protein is CASSQSGQGEETQYF. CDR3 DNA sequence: TGCGCCAGCAGTCAATCGGGACAGGGCGAGGAGACCCAGTACTTC.

The chain's CDR3 is CASSRGGGRGFSYEQYF. In nucleotides, the CDR3 is TGTGCCAGCAGCAGAGGAGGGGGCAGGGGTTTTTCCTACGAGCAGTACTTC. This rearrangement joins TRBV11-2 to TRBJ2-7; D perhaps matches TRBD1 (7 bases). The CDR3 spans 17 residues. The germline gives CDR1 SGHAT, CDR2 FQNNGV. The V gene lost 5 bases and the J gene lost 1 base, with 21 bases spanning the gap.

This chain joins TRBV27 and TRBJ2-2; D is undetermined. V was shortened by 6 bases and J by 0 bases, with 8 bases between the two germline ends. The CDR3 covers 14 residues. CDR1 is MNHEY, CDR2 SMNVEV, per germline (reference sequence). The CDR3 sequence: CASRFTANTGELFF. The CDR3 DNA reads TGTGCCAGCAGATTTACTGCGAACACCGGGGAGCTGTTTTTT.

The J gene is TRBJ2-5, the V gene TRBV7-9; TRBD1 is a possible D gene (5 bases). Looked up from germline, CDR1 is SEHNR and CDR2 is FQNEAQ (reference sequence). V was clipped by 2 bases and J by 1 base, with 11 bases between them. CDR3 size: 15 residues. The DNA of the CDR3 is TGTGCCAGCAGCTTAAGTAAGGGGTTCCAAGAGACCCAGTACTTC. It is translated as CASSLSKGFQETQYF.

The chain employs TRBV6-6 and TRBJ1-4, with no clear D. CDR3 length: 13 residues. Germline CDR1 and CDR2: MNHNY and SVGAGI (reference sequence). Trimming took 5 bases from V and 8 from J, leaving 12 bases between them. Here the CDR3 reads CASSPRKEEKLFF. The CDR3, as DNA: TGTGCCAGCAGTCCGAGGAAGGAGGAAAAACTGTTTTTT.